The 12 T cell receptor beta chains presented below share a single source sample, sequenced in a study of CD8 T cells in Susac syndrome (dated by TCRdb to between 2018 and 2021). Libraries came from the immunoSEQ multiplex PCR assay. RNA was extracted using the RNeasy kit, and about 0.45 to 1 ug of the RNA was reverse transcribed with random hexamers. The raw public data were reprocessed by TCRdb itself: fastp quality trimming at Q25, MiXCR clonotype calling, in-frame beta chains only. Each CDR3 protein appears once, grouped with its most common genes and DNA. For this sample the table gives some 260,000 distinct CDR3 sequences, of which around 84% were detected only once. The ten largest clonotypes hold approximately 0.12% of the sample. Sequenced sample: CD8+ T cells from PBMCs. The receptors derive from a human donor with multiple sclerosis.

CDR3 loop: CASSLPGTGYEQFF. The CDR3 DNA follows: TGTGCCAGCAGTCTTCCCGGGACAGGTTACGAGCAGTTCTTC. The V call is TRBV12-3 or TRBV12-4, the J call TRBJ2-1; 8 bases map to TRBD1. The ends lost 5 bases at V and 10 bases at J; junction bases unmatched: 10. The CDR3 consists of 14 residues.

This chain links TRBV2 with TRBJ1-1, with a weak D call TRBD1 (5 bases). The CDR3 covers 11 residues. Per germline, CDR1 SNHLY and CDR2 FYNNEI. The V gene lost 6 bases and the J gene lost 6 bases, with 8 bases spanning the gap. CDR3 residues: CASRWTSEAFF. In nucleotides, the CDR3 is TGTGCCAGCAGGTGGACATCTGAAGCTTTCTTT.

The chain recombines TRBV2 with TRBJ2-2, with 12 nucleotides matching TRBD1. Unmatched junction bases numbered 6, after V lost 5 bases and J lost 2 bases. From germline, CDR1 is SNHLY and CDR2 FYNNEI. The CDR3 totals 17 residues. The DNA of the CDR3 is TGTGCCAGCAGTTATCCGGGACAGGGGGCCAACACCGGGGAGCTGTTTTTT. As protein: CASSYPGQGANTGELFF. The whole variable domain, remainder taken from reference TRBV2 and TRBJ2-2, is EPEVTQTPSHQVTQMGQEVILRCVPISNHLYFYWYRQILGQKVEFLVSFYNNEISEKSEIFDDQFSVERPDGSNFTLKIRSTKLEDSAMYFCASSYPGQGANTGELFFGEGSRLTVL.

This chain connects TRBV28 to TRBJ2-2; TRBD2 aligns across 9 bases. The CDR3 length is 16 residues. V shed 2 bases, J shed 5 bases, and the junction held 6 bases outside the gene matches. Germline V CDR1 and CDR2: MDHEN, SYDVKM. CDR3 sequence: CASSLRREGPTGELFF. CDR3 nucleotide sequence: TGTGCCAGCAGTTTAAGGCGGGAGGGCCCGACCGGGGAGCTGTTTTTT.

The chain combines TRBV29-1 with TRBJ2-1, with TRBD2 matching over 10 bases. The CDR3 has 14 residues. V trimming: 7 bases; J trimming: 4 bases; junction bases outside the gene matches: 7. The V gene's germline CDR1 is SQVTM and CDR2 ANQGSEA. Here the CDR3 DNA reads TGCAGCGCGGAACTAGCGGGACGGTACAATGAGCAGTTCTTC. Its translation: CSAELAGRYNEQFF.

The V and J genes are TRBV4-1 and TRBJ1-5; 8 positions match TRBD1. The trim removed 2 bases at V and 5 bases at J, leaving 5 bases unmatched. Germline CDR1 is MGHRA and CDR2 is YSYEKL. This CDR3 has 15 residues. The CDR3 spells CASSQLQGADQPQHF. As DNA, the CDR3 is TGCGCCAGCAGCCAACTGCAGGGGGCGGATCAGCCCCAGCATTTT.

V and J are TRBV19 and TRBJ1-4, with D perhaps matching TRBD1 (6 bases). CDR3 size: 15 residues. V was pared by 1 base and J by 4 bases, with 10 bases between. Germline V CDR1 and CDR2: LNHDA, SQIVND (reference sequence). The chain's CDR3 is CASSIGGQINEKLFF. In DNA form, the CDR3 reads TGTGCCAGTAGTATAGGCGGACAGATTAATGAAAAACTGTTTTTT.

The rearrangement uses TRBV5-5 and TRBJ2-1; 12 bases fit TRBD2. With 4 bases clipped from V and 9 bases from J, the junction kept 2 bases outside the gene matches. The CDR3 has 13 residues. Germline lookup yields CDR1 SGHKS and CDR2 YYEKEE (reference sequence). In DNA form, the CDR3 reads TGTGCCAGCAGCCGACTAGCGGGAGCTGAGCAGTTCTTC. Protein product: CASSRLAGAEQFF.

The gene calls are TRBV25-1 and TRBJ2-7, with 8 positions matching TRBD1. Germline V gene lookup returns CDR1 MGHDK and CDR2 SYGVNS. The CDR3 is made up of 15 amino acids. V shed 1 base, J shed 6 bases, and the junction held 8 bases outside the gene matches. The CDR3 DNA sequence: TGTGCCAGCAGTGAATCCGGCAGGGGGCAAGTCGAGCAGTACTTC. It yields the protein CASSESGRGQVEQYF.

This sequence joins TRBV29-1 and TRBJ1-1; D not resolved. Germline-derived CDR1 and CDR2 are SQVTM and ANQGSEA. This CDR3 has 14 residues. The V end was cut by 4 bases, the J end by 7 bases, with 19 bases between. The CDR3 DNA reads TGCAGCGTTGGGGGAGCGGTCGGGAACGGTGAAGCTTTCTTT. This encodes CSVGGAVGNGEAFF.

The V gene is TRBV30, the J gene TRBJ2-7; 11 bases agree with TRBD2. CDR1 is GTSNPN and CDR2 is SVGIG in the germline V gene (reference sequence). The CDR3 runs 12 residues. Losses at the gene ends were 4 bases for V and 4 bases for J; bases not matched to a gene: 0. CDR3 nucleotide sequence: TGTGCCTGGACTAGCGGGAGGTACGAGCAGTACTTC. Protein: CAWTSGRYEQYF.

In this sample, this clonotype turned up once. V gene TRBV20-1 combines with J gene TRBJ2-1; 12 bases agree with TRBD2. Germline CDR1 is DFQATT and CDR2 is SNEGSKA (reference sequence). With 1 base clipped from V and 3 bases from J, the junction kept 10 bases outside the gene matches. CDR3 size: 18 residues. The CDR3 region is CSARVSWRTSGNYNEQFF. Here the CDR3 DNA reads TGCAGTGCTAGAGTTTCGTGGCGGACTAGCGGGAACTACAATGAGCAGTTCTTC.